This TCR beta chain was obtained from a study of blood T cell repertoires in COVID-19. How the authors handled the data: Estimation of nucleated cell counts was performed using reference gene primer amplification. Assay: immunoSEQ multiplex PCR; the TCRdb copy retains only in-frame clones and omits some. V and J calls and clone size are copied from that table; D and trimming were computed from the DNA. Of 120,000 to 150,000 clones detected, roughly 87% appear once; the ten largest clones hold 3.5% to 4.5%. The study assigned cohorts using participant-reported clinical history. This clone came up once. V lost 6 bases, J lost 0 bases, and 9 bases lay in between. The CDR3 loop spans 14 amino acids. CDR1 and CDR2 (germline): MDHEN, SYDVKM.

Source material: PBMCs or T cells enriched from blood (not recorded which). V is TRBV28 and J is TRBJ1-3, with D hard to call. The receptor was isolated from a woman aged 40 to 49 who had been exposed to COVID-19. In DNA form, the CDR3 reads TGTGCCAGCAGCCTAGCCCACTCTGGAAACACCATATATTTT. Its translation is CASSLAHSGNTIYF.